The next 5 T cell receptor beta chains were all read from a single sample in a study of PD-1 blockade in classical Hodgkin lymphoma. The assay was immunoSEQ multiplex PCR, and TCRdb's table has in-frame clones only and misses some. The repertoire consists of almost 100,000 clones, with more than 90% occurring once and the leading ten covering 2.8%. Following autologous stem cell transplantation, relapse occurred in every patient, and exposure to brentuximab vedotin varied. The source was peripheral blood mononuclear cells (PBMCs), collected at baseline. These receptor sequences come from a human donor with classical Hodgkin lymphoma.

The gene calls are TRBV6-6 and TRBJ2-7; 7 positions match TRBD1. From germline, CDR1 is MNHNY and CDR2 SVGAGI (reference sequence). The CDR3 is 15 amino acids. Trimming cost V 1 base and J 3 bases; bases outside gene matches: 6. In nucleotides, the CDR3 is TGTGCCAGCAGTTACTTCGGGACAGCGGACTACGAGCAGTACTTC. Translated, it gives CASSYFGTADYEQYF.

Concerning this clone: The sample carries other DNA sequences with the same CDR3. This sequence joins TRBV5-1 and TRBJ2-6; D is undetermined. The CDR3 covers 14 residues. From germline, CDR1 is SGHRS and CDR2 YFSETQ. With 0 bases removed from V and 1 base from J, the gap between germline ends came to 2 bases. The CDR3 DNA follows: TGCGCCAGCAGCTTGGGATCTGGGGCCAACGTCCTGACTTTC. Translation gives CASSLGSGANVLTF.

The chain uses TRBV10-2 and TRBJ1-2, with a weak D call TRBD1 (6 bases). V was pared by 3 bases and J by 4 bases, with 15 bases between. CDR1 and CDR2 (germline): WSHSY, SAAADI. The CDR3 is 15 residues long. The CDR3: CASSDLTGYGYGYTF. In DNA form, the CDR3 reads TGCGCCAGCAGTGACCTTACAGGGTATGGCTATGGCTACACCTTC.

The chain is built from TRBV7-8 and TRBJ1-4; maybe TRBD1 (5 bases). Germline lookup yields CDR1 SGHVS and CDR2 FQNEAQ. Trimming took 4 bases from V and 6 from J, leaving 15 bases between them. CDR3 length: 15 amino acids. The CDR3 nucleotides are TGTGCCAGCAGCTCCTCCGGGACCAGTGATGAAAAACTGTTTTTT. It is translated as CASSSSGTSDEKLFF.

This clone was seen just once. V gene TRBV18 combines with J gene TRBJ1-2, with D possibly matching TRBD1 (5 bases). This CDR3 spans 15 amino acids. With 5 bases removed from V and 1 base from J, the gap between germline ends came to 14 bases. From germline, CDR1 is KGHSH and CDR2 LQKENI. The CDR3 nucleotides are TGTGCCAGCTCATCCCGGGACTGGGATAACTATGGCTACACCTTC. This translates into CASSSRDWDNYGYTF.